The entry below gives a single T cell receptor beta chain sequence along with its context. Its antigen is unknown. The sample holds no much larger clone one base away, and base qualities are not on file. The data stem from a study of T cell changes during pregnancy in multiple sclerosis (dated by TCRdb to between 2017 and 2020). Background for the entire study: In women with multiple sclerosis, the researchers looked at how the T cell repertoire shifted as pregnancy progressed.

The library was made by the immunoSEQ multiplex PCR assay. The source is immuneACCESS, and TCRdb retained only in-frame sequences with V and J called. Part of the clones is not carried over; for the studies checked, unresolved V genes explain less than half of this, and the remainder is unexplained. This sample has tens of thousands of clones in its table, and 85% to 95% of those were observed once. Around 7% of the sample rests with the top ten. Material: CD8+ T cells from peripheral blood mononuclear cells, obtained in the third trimester of pregnancy. The sequence derives from a female donor with multiple sclerosis, enrolled in a pregnancy study.

For the CDR3, the sequence is CASSLDPGPEQYF. The sequence in DNA is TGTGCCAGCAGCTTAGACCCGGGTCCAGAGCAGTACTTC. The receptor chain draws on TRBV11-3 and TRBJ2-7; the D gene cannot be named for sure. CDR1 SGHNT and CDR2 YENEEA were looked up in the germline V gene. Counted from cysteine to phenylalanine, this CDR3 has 13 amino acids. Kept here is only the CDR3 DNA, which spans 39 bases and is read in frame from base 1. V was cut back by 0 bases and J by 7 bases, leaving a gap of 10 bases between them.